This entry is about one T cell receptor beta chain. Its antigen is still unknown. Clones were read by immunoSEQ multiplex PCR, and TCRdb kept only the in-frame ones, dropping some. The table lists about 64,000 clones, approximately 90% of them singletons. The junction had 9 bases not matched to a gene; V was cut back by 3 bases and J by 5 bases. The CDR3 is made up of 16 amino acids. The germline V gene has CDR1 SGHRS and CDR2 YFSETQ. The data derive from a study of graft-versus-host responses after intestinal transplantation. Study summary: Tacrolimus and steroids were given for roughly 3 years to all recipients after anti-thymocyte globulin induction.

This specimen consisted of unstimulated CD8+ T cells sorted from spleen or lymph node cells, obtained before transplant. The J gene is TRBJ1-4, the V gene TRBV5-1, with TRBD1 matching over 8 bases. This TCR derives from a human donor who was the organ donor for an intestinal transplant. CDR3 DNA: TGCGCCAGCAGCTCCGAAGTATGGGACAGGAATGAAAAACTGTTTTTT. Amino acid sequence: CASSSEVWDRNEKLFF.